The present entry profiles one T cell receptor (beta chain) with its context. Assay used: immunoSEQ multiplex PCR; TCRdb lists only in-frame clones, some missing. The sample has about 490,000 clones; 80% to 90% are singletons. Trimming removed 6 bases from V and 8 bases from J, with 11 bases in between. The CDR3 covers 11 residues. The germline V gene encodes CDR1 DFQATT and CDR2 SNEGSKA (reference sequence). This record belongs to a study of blood T cell repertoires in COVID-19. The TCR comes from a human donor in a cohort sampled during active COVID-19. Sequenced input: peripheral blood. This chain uses TRBV20-1 with TRBJ2-1; D possibly corresponds to TRBD2 (6 bases). The CDR3, as DNA: TGCAGTGCCGGGGGACTTTATGAGCAGTTCTTC. Translated: CSAGGLYEQFF.